This T cell receptor (beta chain) is drawn from a study of graft-versus-host responses after intestinal transplantation. As to this clone: Its target is unknown.

Notes on the study in general: GvH clonotypes were identified within recipient marrow, with a subset emerging first in ileum or blood. Early post-transplant HvG declines tracked with peak circulating GvH clone levels.

Assay used: immunoSEQ multiplex PCR; TCRdb lists only in-frame clones, some missing. The sample includes just under 90,000 clones, around 86% seen only once; the top ten take about a sixth. V was pared by 4 bases and J by 7 bases, with 15 bases between. Germline V gene data show CDR1 as SGHNT and CDR2 as YYREEE (reference sequence). The CDR3 spans 15 residues. The specimen was unstimulated CD8+ T cells sorted from spleen or lymph node cells, collected before intestinal transplant. The rearrangement links TRBV5-4 to TRBJ1-6; possibly TRBD1 for D (6 bases). The source of this sequence is a human donor who received an intestinal transplant. The CDR3 loop is CASSTGSTLNSPLHF. DNA of the CDR3: TGTGCCAGCAGCACAGGGAGCACCCTAAATTCACCCCTCCACTTT.